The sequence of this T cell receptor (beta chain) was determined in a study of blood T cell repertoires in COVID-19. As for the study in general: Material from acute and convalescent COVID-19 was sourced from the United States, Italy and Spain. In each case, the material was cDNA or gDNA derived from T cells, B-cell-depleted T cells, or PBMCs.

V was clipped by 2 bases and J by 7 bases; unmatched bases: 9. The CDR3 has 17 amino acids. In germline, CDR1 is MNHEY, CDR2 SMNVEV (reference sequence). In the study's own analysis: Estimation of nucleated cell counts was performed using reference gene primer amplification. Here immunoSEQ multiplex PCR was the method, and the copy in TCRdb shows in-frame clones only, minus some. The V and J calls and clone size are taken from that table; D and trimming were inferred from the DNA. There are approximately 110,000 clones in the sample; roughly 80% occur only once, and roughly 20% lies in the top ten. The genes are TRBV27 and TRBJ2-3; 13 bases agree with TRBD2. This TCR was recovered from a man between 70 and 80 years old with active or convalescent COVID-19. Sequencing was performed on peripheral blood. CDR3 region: CASSLGLAGASTHTQYF. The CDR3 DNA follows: TGTGCCAGCAGTTTAGGACTAGCGGGGGCCTCCACGCATACGCAGTATTTT.